Here is one T cell receptor beta chain with its context. Its antigen is undetermined. This record belongs to a study of shared clonotypes between healthy human individuals. The ends lost 4 bases at V and 5 bases at J; junction bases unmatched: 6. The CDR3 runs to 15 residues. Only in-frame clones appear in the TCRdb table, and some are missing; sequencing was by immunoSEQ multiplex PCR. The data show around 1.1 million clones, around 78% seen once. There were no recent acute infections or vaccinations among the donors, who were healthy HIV-negative adults. Study outcomes and limitations: Roughly 5% of naive CD4 clonotypes were common to a few donors.

The sample taken for sequencing was memory CD4+ T cells from PBMCs. Subset: CD45RA-negative fraction. This clonotype was sampled from a man between 18 and 29 years old in good health. Some clones in this sample may be carry-over from other donors' samples. The chain has TRBV5-3 and TRBJ1-5, with TRBD1 identical over 10 bases. TRBV5-3 is an open reading frame, and its role is uncertain. Here the CDR3 DNA reads TGTGCCAGAAGCATCCGGGACAGGGGTGATCAGCCCCAGCATTTT. Its protein is CARSIRDRGDQPQHF.